The clone carrying this T cell receptor (beta chain) was counted only a few times. Antigen: not known. Trimming shortened V by 1 base and J by 0 bases, and 10 bases separated the two germline ends. This CDR3 region has 15 residues. Germline values: CDR1 SGHVS, CDR2 FNYEAQ. This record belongs to a study of identical twins. The cDNA had a unique molecular identifier and a template-switch universal primer site. TCRdb re-derived calls from the 5' RACE reads in MiXCR, one entry per CDR3 protein. The table records about 340,000 distinct CDR3 sequences, roughly 12% of them present only once. Findings of the study overall: Conclusions rested on cross-sectional statistics rather than following the same donors. The models gave estimates that fell short of the out-of-frame TCR alpha sharing seen in monozygotic twins. Potential partial confounding of zero-insertion analyses by invariant MAIT and iNKT cells was noted.

This sample was shared with a second study, whose subject was yellow fever vaccine responses in identical twins.

The specimen sequenced was CD8+ T cells sorted from blood. The chain employs TRBV7-6 and TRBJ2-7; either TRBD1 or TRBD2 may fit D (5 bases each). The receptor was isolated from a woman aged 18-29 years in good health. The CDR3 DNA reads as TGTGCCAGCAGCTTAGAAACGGGGCCCTCCTACGAGCAGTACGTC. Its protein product is CASSLETGPSYEQYV.